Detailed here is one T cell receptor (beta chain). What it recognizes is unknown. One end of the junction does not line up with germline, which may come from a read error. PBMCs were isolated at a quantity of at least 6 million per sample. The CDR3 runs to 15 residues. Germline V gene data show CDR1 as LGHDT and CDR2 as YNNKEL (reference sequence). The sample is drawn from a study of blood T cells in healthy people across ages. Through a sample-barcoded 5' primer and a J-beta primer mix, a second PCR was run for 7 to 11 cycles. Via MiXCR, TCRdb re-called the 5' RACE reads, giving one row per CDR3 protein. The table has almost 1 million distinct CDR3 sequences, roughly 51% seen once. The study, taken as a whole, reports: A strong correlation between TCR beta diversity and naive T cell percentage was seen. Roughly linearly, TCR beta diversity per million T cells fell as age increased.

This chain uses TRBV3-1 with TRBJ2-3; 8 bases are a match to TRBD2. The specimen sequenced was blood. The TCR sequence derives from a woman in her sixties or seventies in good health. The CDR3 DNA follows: TGTGTCAGCAGCCTGAGTAGCGGGATGGTGGATACGCAGTATTTT. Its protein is CVSSLSSGMVDTQYF.